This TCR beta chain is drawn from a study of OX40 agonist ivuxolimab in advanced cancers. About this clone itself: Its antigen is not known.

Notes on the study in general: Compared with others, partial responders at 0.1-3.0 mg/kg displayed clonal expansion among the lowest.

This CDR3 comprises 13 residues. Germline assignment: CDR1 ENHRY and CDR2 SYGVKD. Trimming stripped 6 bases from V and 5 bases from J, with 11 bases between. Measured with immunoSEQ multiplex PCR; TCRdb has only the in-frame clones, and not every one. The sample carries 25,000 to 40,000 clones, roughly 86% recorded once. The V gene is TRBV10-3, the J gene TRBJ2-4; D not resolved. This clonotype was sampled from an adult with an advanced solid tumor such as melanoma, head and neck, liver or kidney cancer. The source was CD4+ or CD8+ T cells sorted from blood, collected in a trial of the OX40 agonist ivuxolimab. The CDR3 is CAIRDSGENIQYF. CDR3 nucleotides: TGTGCCATCAGAGACTCAGGAGAAAACATTCAGTACTTC.